Shown below are 8 T cell receptor beta chains from a single sample sequenced in a study of shared clonotypes between healthy human individuals (TCRdb year 2020). The library was prepared using the immunoSEQ multiplex PCR assay. TCRdb re-hosts the immuneACCESS table, in-frame sequences only. Its copies lack some clones; in the studies checked, an unresolved V gene accounts for under half of them, and the cause for the rest is not known. In all, the sample holds around 530,000 clones, and roughly 79% of those were seen once. The top ten constitute approximately 12% of the sample. Sequencing was carried out using PBMCs. These receptors came from a woman between 40 and 50 years old in good health. Some clones in this sample may be carry-over from other donors' samples.

This clone was counted many times. The chain carries TRBV6-1 and TRBJ2-7, with 10 bases fitting TRBD2. Germline V CDR1 and CDR2: MNHNS, SASEGT. V trimming: 10 bases; J trimming: 0 bases; junction bases outside the gene matches: 6. The CDR3 is 14 amino acids. CDR3 sequence (DNA): TGTGCCACCCCCGGGACTAGCGCCTCCTACGAGCAGTACTTC. Translating gives CATPGTSASYEQYF.

In its sample, this clone was seen once. The gene calls are TRBV29-1 and TRBJ1-1, with 8 bases matching TRBD1. Germline assignment: CDR1 SQVTM and CDR2 ANQGSEA. With V trimmed by 5 bases and J by 4 bases, 18 bases remained unmatched. This CDR3 region has 17 residues. CDR3 protein: CSVNLIRDRILSTEAFF. CDR3 nucleotides: TGCAGCGTTAACTTAATCCGGGACAGGATATTGAGCACTGAAGCTTTCTTT.

This chain uses TRBV27 with TRBJ1-5; perhaps TRBD1 as D (6 bases). Trimming shortened V by 5 bases and J by 0 bases, and 11 bases separated the two germline ends. The CDR3 length is 15 residues. Germline loops: CDR1 MNHEY, CDR2 SMNVEV (reference sequence). CDR3 sequence reads: CASSPAGVSNQPQHF. The CDR3 nucleotides read TGTGCCAGCAGTCCTGCAGGGGTTAGCAATCAGCCCCAGCATTTT.

The chain recombines TRBV7-9 with TRBJ2-3, with 14 nucleotides matching TRBD2. After removal of 4 bases from V and 4 bases from J, the junction contained 7 bases not matched to a gene. The CDR3 contains 17 residues. CDR1 is SEHNR and CDR2 is FQNEAQ in the germline V gene (reference sequence). The CDR3, as DNA: TGTGCCAGCAGCTCAGGACTAGCGGGAGGAGCGGCAGATACGCAGTATTTT. Translating it yields CASSSGLAGGAADTQYF. The full variable domain, rest sourced from reference TRBV7-9 and TRBJ2-3, is DTGVSQNPRHKITKRGQNVTFRCDPISEHNRLYWYRQTLGQGPEFLTYFQNEAQLEKSRLLSDRFSAERPKGSFSTLEIQRTEQGDSAMYLCASSSGLAGGAADTQYFGPGTRLTVL.

The gene calls are TRBV18 and TRBJ2-7; unclear D gene. The V and J ends lost 2 bases and 2 bases respectively, with 13 bases between them. Germline V gene data show CDR1 as KGHSH and CDR2 as LQKENI. CDR3 size: 15 residues. The CDR3 region has the DNA TGTGCCAGCTCACCAGGTATTCACGGTACCTACGAGCAGTACTTC. This gives the protein CASSPGIHGTYEQYF. The full variable domain, completed using reference TRBV18 and TRBJ2-7, is NAGVMQNPRHLVRRRGQEARLRCSPMKGHSHVYWYRQLPEEGLKFMVYLQKENIIDESGMPKERFSAEFPKEGPSILRIQQVVRGDSAAYFCASSPGIHGTYEQYFGPGTRLTVT.

The rearrangement joins TRBV30 to TRBJ1-2, with D possibly matching TRBD1 (6 bases). The germline CDR1 and CDR2 sequences are GTSNPN and SVGIG (reference sequence). The length of the CDR3 is 12 residues. Trimming left V 4 bases short and J 8 bases short, with 14 bases between. The CDR3 protein is CAWNREAGGYTF. CDR3 sequence (DNA): TGTGCCTGGAACAGGGAAGCGGGGGGCTACACCTTC.

This clone is a singleton in its sample. The genes are TRBV28 and TRBJ2-3, with D possibly being TRBD1 (5 bases). This CDR3 comprises 16 residues. Trimming removed 6 bases from V and 4 bases from J, with 20 bases in between. Germline V CDR1 and CDR2: MDHEN, SYDVKM. The CDR3 here is CASSPPLATVADTQYF. The CDR3 DNA sequence: TGTGCCAGCAGCCCCCCTTTGGCGACAGTAGCAGATACGCAGTATTTT.

V usage is TRBV6-5 and J usage is TRBJ2-1, with 9 bases aligning to TRBD2. Germline assignment: CDR1 MNHEY and CDR2 SVGAGI. The CDR3 length is 14 residues. V was clipped by 10 bases and J by 6 bases; unmatched bases: 10. The CDR3: CAISGTSLGNEQFF. CDR3 DNA sequence: TGTGCCATCAGCGGGACTAGCCTGGGCAATGAGCAGTTCTTC.